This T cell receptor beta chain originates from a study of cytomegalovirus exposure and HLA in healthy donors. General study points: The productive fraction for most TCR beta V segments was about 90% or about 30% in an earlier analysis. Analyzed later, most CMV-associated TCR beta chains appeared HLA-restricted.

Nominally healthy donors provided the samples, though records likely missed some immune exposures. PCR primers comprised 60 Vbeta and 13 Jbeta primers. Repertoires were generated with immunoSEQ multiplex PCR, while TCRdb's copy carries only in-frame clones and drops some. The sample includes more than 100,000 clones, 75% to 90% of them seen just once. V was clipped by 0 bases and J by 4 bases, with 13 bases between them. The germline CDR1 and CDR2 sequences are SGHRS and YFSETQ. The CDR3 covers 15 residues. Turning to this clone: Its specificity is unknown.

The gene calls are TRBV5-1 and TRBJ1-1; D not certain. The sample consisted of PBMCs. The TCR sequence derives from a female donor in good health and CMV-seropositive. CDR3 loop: CASSLALVAGTEAFF. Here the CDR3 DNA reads TGCGCCAGCAGCTTGGCTCTGGTGGCTGGCACTGAAGCTTTCTTT.